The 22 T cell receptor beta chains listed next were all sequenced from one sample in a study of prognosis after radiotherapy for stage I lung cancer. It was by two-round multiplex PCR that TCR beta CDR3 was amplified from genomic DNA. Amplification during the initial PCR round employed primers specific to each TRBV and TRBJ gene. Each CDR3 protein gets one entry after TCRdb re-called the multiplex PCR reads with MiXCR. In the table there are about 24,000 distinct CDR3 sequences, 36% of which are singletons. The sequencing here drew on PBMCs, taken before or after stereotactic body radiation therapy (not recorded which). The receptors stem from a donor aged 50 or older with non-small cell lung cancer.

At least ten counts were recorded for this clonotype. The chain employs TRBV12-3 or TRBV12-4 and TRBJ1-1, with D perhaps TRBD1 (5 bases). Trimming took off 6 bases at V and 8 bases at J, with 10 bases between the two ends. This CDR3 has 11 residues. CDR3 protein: CASSRDGEAFF. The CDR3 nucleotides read TGTGCCAGCAGCCGGGACGGCGAAGCTTTCTTT.

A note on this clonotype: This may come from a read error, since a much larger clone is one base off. CDR3 amino acids: CASRLQGANTEAFF. The CDR3 DNA reads TGTGCCAGCAGGCTACAGGGGGCGAACACTGAAGCTTTCTTT. The gene calls are TRBV14 and TRBJ1-1, with TRBD1 identical over 9 bases. In germline, CDR1 is SGHDN, CDR2 FVKESK. There are 14 residues in the CDR3. V lost 6 bases and J lost 1; bases outside the gene matches: 3.

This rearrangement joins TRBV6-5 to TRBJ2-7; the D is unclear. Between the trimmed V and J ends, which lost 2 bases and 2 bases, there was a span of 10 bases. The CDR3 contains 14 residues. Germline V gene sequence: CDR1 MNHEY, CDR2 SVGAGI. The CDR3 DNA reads TGTGCCAGCAGTTACGGGTCCGAACCCTACGAGCAGTACTTC. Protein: CASSYGSEPYEQYF.

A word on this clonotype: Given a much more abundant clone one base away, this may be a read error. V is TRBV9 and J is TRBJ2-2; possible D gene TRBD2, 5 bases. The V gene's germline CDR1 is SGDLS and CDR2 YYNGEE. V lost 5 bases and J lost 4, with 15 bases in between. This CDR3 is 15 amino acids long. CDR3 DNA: TGTGCCAGCAGACCGGCGACTATCCGCACCGGGGAGCTGTTTTTT. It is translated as CASRPATIRTGELFF.

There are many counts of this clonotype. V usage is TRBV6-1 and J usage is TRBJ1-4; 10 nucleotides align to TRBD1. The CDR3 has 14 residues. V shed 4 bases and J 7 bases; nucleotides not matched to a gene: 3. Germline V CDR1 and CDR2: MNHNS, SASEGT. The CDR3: CASSGTGGFEKLFF. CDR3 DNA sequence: TGTGCCAGCAGTGGGACAGGGGGGTTTGAAAAACTGTTTTTT.

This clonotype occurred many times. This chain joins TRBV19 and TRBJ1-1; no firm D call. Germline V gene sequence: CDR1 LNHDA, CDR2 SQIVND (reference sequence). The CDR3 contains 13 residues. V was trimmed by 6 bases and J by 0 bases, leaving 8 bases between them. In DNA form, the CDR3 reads TGTGCCAGTAGAGTATGGGTGAACACTGAAGCTTTCTTT. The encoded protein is CASRVWVNTEAFF.

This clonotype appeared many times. The CDR3 region is CAWSSHTGRTNEKLFF. The CDR3 region has the DNA TGTGCCTGGAGTTCGCACACAGGGAGGACTAATGAAAAACTGTTTTTT. The rearrangement uses TRBV30 and TRBJ1-4; a possible D gene is TRBD1 (6 bases). The V gene lost 2 bases and the J gene lost 2 bases, with 15 bases spanning the gap. The CDR3 is made up of 16 amino acids. Germline assignment: CDR1 GTSNPN and CDR2 SVGIG (reference sequence).

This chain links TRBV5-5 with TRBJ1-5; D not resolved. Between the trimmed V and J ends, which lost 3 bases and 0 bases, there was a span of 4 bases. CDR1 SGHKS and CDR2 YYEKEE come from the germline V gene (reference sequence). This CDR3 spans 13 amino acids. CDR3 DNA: TGTGCCAGCAGCTATAATAGCAATCAGCCCCAGCATTTT. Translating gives CASSYNSNQPQHF.

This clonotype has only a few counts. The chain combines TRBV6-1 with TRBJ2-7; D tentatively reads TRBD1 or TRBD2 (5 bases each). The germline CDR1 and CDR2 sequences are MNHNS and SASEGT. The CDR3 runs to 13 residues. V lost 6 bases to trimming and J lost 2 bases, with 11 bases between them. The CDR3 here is CASSQGVPYEQYF. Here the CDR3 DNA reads TGTGCCAGCAGCCAGGGAGTTCCCTACGAGCAGTACTTC.

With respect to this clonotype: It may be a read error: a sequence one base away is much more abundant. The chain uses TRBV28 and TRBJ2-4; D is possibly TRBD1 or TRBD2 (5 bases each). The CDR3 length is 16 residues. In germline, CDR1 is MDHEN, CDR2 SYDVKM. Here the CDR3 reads CASSPSRGGRGNIQHF. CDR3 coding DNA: TGTGCCAGCAGTCCCTCCCGGGGTGGAAGGGGAAACATTCAGCACTTC. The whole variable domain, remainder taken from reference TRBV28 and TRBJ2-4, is DVKVTQSSRYLVKRTGEKVFLECVQDMDHENMFWYRQDPGLGLRLIYFSYDVKMKEKGDIPEGYSVSREKKERFSLILESASTNQTSMYLCASSPSRGGRGNIQHFGAGTRLSVL.

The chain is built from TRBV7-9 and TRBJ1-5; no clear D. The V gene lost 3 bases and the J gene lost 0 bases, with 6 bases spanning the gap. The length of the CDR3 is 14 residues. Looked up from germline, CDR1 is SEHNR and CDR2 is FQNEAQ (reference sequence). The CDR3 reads CASSFSYSNQPQHF. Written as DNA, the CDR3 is TGTGCCAGCAGCTTTAGTTATAGCAATCAGCCCCAGCATTTT.

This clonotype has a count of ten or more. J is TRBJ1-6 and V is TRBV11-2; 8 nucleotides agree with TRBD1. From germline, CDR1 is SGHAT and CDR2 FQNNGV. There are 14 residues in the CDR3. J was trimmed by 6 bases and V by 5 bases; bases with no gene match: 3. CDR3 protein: CASSIDRGNSPLHF. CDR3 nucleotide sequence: TGTGCCAGCAGCATCGACAGGGGTAATTCACCCCTCCACTTT.

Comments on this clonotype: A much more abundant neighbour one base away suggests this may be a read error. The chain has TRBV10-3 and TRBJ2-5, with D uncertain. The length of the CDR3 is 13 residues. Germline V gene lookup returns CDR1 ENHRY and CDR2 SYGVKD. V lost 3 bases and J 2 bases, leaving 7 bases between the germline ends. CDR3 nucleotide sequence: TGTGCCATCAGTGAAAGCTCTCAAGAGACCCAGTACTTC. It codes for CAISESSQETQYF.

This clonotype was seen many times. The CDR3 region has the DNA TGTGCCACCAGTGATGGGGGGGAGGCTAGCAACACCGGGGAGCTGTTTTTT. This gives the protein CATSDGGEASNTGELFF. The chain recombines TRBV24-1 with TRBJ2-2; the match to TRBD2 covers 7 bases. The CDR3 consists of 17 residues. V lost 3 bases and J lost 2; bases outside the gene matches: 8. Germline V lookup: CDR1 KGHDR, CDR2 SFDVKD.

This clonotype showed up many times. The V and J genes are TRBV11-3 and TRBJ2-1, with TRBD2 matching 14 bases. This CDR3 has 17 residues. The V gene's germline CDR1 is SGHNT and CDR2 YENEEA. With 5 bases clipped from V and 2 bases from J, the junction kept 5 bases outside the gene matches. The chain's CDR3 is CASSPRTSGRTYNEQFF. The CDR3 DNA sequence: TGTGCCAGCAGCCCCCGGACTAGCGGGAGGACCTACAATGAGCAGTTCTTC.

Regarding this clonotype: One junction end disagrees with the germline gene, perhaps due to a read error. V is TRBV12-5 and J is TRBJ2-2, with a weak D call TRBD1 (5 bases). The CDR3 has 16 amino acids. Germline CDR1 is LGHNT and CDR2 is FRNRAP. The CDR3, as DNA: TGTGCTAGTGGGATTGCATGGGGCGCGGTCACCGTGGAGCTGTTTTTT. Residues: CASGIAWGAVTVELFF.

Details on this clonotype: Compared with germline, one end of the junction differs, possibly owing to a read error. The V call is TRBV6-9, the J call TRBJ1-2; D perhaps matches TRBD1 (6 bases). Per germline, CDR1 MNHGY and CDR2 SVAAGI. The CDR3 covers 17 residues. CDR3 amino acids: CASIYSRTRGLNHGYTF. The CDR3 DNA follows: TGTGCCAGCATTTACTCACGGACCAGGGGCCTTAACCATGGCTACACCTTC.

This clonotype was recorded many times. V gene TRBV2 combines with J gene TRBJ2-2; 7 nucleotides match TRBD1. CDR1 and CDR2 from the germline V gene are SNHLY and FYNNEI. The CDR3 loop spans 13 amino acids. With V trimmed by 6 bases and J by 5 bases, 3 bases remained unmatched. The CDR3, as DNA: TGTGCCAGCAGATTGGACAGGACCGGGGAGCTGTTTTTT. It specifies CASRLDRTGELFF.

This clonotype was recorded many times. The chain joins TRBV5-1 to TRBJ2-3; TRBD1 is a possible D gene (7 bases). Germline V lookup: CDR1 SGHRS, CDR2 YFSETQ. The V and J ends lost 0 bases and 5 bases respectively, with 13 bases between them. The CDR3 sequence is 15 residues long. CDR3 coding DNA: TGCGCCAGCAGCTTGGAAGGGGGCGGGAAAGATACGCAGTATTTT. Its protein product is CASSLEGGGKDTQYF.

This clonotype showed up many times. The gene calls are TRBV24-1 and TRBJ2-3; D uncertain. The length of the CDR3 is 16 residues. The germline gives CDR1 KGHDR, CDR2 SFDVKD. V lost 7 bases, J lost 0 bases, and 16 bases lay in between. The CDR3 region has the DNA TGTGCCACCAGGGAGTGGTCTCGAACTAGCACAGATACGCAGTATTTT. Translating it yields CATREWSRTSTDTQYF.

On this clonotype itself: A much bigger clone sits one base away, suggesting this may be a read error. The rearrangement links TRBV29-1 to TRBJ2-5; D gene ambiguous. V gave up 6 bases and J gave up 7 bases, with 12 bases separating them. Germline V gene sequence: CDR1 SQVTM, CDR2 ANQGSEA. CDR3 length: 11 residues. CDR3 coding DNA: TGCAGCGTCTCCTTAGATGGGACCCAGTACTTC. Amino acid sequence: CSVSLDGTQYF.

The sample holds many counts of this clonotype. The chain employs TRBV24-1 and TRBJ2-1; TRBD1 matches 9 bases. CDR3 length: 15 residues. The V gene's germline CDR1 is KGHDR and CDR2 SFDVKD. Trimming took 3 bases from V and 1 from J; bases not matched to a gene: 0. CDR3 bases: TGTGCCACCAGTGATGGACAGGGGTCCTACAATGAGCAGTTCTTC. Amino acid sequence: CATSDGQGSYNEQFF.